This T cell receptor beta chain is from a study of cytomegalovirus exposure and HLA in healthy donors. Regarding the study as a whole: Highly shared sequence variants in one cluster were likely a sequencing artifact. CMV serostatus was the sole immune exposure information available.

The PCR had 60 Vbeta and 13 Jbeta primers. Under the authors' procedure: In a later analysis, around 11 million of 60 million to 80 million unique beta chains occurred in at least two donors. Produced via immunoSEQ multiplex PCR; TCRdb's table is partial and in-frame only. V and J calls and clone size are given by that table; D and trimming were obtained from the DNA. Here the sample spans tens of thousands of clones, roughly 73% being singletons. Notes on this clone: Its antigen remains unknown. Other nucleotide sequences from this sample produce the same CDR3.

The germline CDR1 and CDR2 sequences are SQVTM and ANQGSEA. The CDR3 consists of 13 residues. Sample: PBMCs. This TCR derives from a woman aged 40 to 49 in good health and CMV-seropositive. The chain employs TRBV29-1 and TRBJ1-1; 7 nucleotides align to TRBD1. The CDR3 region is CSVTGDFSTEAFF. In DNA, the CDR3 is TGCAGTGTTACAGGGGACTTTAGCACTGAAGCTTTCTTT.